The T cell receptor beta chain described here comes from a study of blood T cell repertoires in COVID-19. For the study at large: Collection of acute and convalescent COVID-19 samples took place in the United States, Italy and Spain. Sources were T cells, B-cell-depleted T cells, or PBMCs; the material itself was cDNA or gDNA.

Original handling: Amplification with reference gene primers provided the estimates of nucleated cell counts. The data were produced by immunoSEQ multiplex PCR, yet TCRdb's version contains in-frame clones alone and is incomplete. The V and J calls and clone size are taken from that table; D and trimming were inferred from the DNA. The sample consists of under 150,000 clones, about 91% of them appearing once. The CDR3 is made up of 17 amino acids. Trimming removed 5 bases from V and 4 bases from J; junction bases left unmatched: 8. Looked up from germline, CDR1 is SGHTA and CDR2 is FQGTGA. The chain couples TRBV7-3 to TRBJ2-6, with 10 bases identical to TRBD1. The sequence was collected from a human donor in a cohort sampled during active COVID-19. Input material: peripheral blood. CDR3 amino acids: CASSAGQGKSGANVLTF. In DNA form, the CDR3 reads TGTGCCAGCAGCGCGGGACAGGGGAAGTCGGGGGCCAACGTCCTGACTTTC.